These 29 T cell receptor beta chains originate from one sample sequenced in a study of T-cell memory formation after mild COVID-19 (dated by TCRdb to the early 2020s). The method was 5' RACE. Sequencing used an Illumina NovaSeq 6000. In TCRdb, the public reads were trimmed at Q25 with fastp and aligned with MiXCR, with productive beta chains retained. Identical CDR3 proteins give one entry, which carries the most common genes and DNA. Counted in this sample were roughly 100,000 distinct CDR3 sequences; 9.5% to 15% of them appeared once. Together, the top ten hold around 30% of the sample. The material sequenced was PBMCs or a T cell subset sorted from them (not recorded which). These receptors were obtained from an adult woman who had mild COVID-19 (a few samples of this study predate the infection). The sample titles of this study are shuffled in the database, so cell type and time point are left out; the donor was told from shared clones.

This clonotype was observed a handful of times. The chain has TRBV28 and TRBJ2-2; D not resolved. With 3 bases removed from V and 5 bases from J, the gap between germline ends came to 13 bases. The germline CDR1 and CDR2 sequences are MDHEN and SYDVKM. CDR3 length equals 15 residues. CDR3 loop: CASSLKGYGTGELFF. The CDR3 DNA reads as TGTGCCAGCAGTTTGAAAGGATACGGTACCGGGGAGCTGTTTTTT.

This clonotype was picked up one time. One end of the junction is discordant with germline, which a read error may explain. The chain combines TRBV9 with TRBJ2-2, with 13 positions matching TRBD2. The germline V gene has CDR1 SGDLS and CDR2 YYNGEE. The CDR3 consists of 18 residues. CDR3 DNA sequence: TGTGCCAGCAGCGCTCCCCTCGGGACTAGCGGGAACGCCGGGGAGCTGTTTTTT. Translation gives CASSAPLGTSGNAGELFF.

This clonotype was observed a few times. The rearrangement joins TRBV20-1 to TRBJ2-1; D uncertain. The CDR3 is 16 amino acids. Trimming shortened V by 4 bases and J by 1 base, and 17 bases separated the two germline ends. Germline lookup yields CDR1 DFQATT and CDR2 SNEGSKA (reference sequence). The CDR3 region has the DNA TGCAGTGCTAATAAAGATCGAAGTCATTCCTACAATGAGCAGTTCTTC. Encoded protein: CSANKDRSHSYNEQFF.

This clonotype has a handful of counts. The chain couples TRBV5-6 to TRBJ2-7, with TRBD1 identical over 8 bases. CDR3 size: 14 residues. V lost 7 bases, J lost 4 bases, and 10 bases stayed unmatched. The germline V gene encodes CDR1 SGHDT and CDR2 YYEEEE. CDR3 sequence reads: CASQTGRTGYEQYF. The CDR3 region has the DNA TGTGCCAGCCAGACAGGACGGACAGGGTACGAGCAGTACTTC.

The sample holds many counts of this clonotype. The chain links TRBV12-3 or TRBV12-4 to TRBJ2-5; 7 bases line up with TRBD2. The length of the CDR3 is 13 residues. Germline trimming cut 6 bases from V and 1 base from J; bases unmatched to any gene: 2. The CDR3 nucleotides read TGTGCCAGCAGCCCGGGGGGCCAAGAGACCCAGTACTTC. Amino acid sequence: CASSPGGQETQYF.

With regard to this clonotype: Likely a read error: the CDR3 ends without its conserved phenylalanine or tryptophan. CDR3 amino acids: CASSPGGAYSYNEQFV. CDR3 coding DNA: TGCGCCAGCAGCCCAGGGGGAGCCTACTCCTACAATGAGCAGTTCGTC. The chain uses TRBV4-3 and TRBJ2-1; 7 bases are shared with TRBD1. This CDR3 is built from 16 residues. The germline V gene has CDR1 LGHNA and CDR2 YSLEER. V was pared by 4 bases and J by 0 bases, with 6 bases of the junction left unmatched.

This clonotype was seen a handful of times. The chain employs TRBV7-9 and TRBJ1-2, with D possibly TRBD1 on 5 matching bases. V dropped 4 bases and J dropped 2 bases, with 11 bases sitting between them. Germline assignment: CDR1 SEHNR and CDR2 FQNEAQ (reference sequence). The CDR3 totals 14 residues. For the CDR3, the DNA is TGTGCCAGCAGCTCGGGACGGATCAACTATGGCTACACCTTC. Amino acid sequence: CASSSGRINYGYTF. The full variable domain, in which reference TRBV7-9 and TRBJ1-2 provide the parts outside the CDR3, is DTGVSQNPRHKITKRGQNVTFRCDPISEHNRLYWYRQTLGQGPEFLTYFQNEAQLEKSRLLSDRFSAERPKGSFSTLEIQRTEQGDSAMYLCASSSGRINYGYTFGSGTRLTVV.

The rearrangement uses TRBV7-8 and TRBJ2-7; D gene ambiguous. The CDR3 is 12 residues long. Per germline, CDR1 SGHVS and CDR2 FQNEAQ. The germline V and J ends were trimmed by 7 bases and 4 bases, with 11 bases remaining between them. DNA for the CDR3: TGTGCCAGCACCGAACGGGCGTACGAGCAGTACTTC. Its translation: CASTERAYEQYF.

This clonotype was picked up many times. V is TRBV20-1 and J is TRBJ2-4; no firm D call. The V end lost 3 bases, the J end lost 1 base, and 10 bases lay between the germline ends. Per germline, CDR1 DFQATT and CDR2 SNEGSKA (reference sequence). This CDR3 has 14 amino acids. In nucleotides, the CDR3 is TGCAGTGCTAGCCCGACGGTCGCCAAAAACATTCAGTACTTC. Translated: CSASPTVAKNIQYF.

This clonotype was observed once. The CDR3 loop reads CASSTGGLNEQFF. The DNA of the CDR3 is TGTGCCAGCTCTACGGGGGGGCTTAATGAGCAGTTCTTC. The V and J genes are TRBV7-3 and TRBJ2-1, with TRBD2 identical over 8 bases. This CDR3 has 13 residues. The germline V gene encodes CDR1 SGHTA and CDR2 FQGTGA. V shed 8 bases, J shed 7 bases, and the junction held 7 bases outside the gene matches.

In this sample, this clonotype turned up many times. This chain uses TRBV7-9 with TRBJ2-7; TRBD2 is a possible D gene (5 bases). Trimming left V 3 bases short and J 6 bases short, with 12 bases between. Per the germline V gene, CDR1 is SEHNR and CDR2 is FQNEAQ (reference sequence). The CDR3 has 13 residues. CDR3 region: CASSFDPRGEQYF. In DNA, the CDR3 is TGTGCCAGCAGCTTTGATCCTCGGGGCGAGCAGTACTTC.

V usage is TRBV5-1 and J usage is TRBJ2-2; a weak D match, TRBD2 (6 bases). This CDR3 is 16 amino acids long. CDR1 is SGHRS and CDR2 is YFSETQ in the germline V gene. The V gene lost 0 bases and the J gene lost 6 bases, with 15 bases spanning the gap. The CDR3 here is CASSLVPGAPSGELFF. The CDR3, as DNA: TGCGCCAGCAGCTTGGTACCGGGAGCACCATCCGGGGAGCTGTTTTTT.

The CDR3 protein is CASSVGGGLAGVQETQYF. CDR3 DNA sequence: TGTGCCAGCAGCGTAGGAGGCGGGCTAGCGGGGGTCCAAGAGACCCAGTACTTC. This sequence joins TRBV9 and TRBJ2-5, with TRBD2 identical over 10 bases. In germline, CDR1 is SGDLS, CDR2 YYNGEE. The CDR3 length is 18 residues. The junction had 9 bases not matched to a gene; V was cut back by 0 bases and J by 1 base.

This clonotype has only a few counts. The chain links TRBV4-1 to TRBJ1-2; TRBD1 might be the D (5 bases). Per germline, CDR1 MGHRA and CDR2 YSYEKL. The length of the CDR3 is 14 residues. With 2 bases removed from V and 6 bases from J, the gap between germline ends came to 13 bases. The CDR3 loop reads CASSQPTGGDGYTF. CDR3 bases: TGCGCCAGCAGCCAACCAACTGGGGGGGATGGCTACACCTTC.

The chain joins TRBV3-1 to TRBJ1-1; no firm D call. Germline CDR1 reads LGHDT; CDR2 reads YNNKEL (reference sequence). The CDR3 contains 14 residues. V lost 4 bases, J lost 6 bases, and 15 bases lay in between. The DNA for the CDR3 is TGTGCCAGCAGCCCACCTTGGGAGGGCGCTGAAGCTTTCTTT. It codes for CASSPPWEGAEAFF.

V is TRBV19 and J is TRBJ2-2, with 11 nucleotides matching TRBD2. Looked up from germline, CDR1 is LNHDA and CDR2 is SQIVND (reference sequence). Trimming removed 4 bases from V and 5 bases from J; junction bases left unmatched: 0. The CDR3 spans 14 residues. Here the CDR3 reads CASSTSGRTGELFF. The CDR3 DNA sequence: TGTGCCAGTAGTACTAGCGGGAGGACCGGGGAGCTGTTTTTT.

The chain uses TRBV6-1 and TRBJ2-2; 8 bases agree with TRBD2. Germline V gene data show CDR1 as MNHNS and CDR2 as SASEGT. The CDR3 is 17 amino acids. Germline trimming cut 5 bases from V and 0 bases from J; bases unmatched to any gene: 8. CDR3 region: CASSLITSGANTGELFF. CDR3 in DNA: TGTGCCAGCAGTCTAATTACTAGCGGAGCGAACACCGGGGAGCTGTTTTTT.

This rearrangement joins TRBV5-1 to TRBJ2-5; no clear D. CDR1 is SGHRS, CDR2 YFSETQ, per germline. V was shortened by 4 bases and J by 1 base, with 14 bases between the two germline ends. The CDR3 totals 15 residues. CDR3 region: CASSEWGPAQETQYF. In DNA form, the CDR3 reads TGCGCCAGCAGCGAATGGGGTCCGGCCCAAGAGACCCAGTACTTC. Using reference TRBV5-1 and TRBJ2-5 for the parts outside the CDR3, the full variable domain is KAGVTQTPRYLIKTRGQQVTLSCSPISGHRSVSWYQQTPGQGLQFLFEYFSETQRNKGNFPGRFSGRQFSNSRSEMNVSTLELGDSALYLCASSEWGPAQETQYFGPGTRLLVL.

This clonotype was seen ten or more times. CDR3 amino acids: CASSLYRTGPYNEQFF. The CDR3 DNA is TGTGCCAGCAGCTTATATAGGACAGGCCCCTACAATGAGCAGTTCTTC. The rearrangement links TRBV7-6 to TRBJ2-1, with 7 bases matching TRBD1. The CDR3 is 16 amino acids. V was pared by 2 bases and J by 2 bases, with 6 bases of the junction left unmatched. Germline loops: CDR1 SGHVS, CDR2 FNYEAQ.

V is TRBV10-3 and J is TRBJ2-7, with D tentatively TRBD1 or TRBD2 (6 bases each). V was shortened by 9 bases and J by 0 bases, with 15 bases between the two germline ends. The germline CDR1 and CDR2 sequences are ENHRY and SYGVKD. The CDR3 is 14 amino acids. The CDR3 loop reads CAIRGAANSYEQYF. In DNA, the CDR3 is TGTGCCATAAGGGGGGCAGCGAACTCCTACGAGCAGTACTTC.

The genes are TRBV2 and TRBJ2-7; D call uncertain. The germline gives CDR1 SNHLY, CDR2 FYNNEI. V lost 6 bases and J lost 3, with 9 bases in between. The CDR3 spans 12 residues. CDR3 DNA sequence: TGTGCCAGCAGGATGACGGTCTACGAGCAGTACTTC. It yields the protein CASRMTVYEQYF.

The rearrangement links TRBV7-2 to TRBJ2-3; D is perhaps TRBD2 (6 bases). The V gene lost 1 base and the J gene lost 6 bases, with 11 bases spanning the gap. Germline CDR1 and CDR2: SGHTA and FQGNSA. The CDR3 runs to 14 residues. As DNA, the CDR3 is TGTGCCAGCAGCTTAGGACTAGTCAAGGATACGCAGTATTTT. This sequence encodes CASSLGLVKDTQYF.

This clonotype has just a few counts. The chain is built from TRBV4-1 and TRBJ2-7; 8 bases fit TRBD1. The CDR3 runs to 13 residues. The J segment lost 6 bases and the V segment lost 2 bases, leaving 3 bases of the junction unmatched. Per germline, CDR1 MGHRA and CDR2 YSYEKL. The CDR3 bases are TGCGCCAGCAGCCAACCCAGGGGGCCCGAGCAGTACTTC. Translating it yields CASSQPRGPEQYF.

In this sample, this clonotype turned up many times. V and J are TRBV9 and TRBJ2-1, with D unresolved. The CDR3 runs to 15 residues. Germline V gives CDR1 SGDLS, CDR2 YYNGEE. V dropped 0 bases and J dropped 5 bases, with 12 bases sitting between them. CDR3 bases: TGTGCCAGCAGCGTAGGTGGCGGACCCCACAATGAGCAGTTCTTC. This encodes CASSVGGGPHNEQFF.

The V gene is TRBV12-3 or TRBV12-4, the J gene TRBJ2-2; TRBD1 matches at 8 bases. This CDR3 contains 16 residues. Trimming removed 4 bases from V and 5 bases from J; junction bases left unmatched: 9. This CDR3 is CASSSNRGAWTGELFF. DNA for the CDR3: TGTGCCAGCAGTTCCAACAGGGGGGCGTGGACCGGGGAGCTGTTTTTT.

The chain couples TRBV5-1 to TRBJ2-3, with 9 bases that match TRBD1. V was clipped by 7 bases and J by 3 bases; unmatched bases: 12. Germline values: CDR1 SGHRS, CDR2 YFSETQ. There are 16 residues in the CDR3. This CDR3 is CASSFPRDRETDTQYF. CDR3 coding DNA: TGCGCCAGCTCGTTCCCCCGGGACAGGGAAACAGATACGCAGTATTTT.

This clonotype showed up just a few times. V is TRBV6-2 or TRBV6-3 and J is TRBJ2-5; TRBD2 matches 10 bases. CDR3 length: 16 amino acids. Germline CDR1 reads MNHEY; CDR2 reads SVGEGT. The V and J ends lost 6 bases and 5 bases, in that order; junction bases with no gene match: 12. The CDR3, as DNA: TGTGCCAGCAGCGAGGGGCTAGCGGGAGTATACGAGACCCAGTACTTC. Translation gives CASSEGLAGVYETQYF.

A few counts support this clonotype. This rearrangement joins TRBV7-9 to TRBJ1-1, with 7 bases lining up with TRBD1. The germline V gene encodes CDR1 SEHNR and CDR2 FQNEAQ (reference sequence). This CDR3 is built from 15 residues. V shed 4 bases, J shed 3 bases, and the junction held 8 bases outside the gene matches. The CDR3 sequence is CASSSSWTGHTEAFF. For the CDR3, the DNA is TGTGCCAGCAGCTCCAGCTGGACAGGACACACTGAAGCTTTCTTT.

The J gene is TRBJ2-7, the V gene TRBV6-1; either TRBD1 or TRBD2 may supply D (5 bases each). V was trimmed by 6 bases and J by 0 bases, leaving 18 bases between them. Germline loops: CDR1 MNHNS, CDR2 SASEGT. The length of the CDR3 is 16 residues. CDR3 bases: TGTGCCAGCAGCTACTTGGGACGTTTGGCCTCCTACGAGCAGTACTTC. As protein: CASSYLGRLASYEQYF.